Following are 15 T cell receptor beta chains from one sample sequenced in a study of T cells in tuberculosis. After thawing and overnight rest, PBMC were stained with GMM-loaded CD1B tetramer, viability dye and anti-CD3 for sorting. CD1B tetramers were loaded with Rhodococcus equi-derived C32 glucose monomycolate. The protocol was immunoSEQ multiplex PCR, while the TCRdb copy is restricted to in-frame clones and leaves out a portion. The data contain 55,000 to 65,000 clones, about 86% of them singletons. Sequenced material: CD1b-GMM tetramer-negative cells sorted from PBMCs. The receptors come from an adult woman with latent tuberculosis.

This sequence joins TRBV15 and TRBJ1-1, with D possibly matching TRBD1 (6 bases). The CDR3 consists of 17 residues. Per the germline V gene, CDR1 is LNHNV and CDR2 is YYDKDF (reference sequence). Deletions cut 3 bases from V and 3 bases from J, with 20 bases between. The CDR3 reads CATSSGRGAGMDTEAFF. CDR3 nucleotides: TGTGCCACCAGCAGCGGACGGGGGGCAGGAATGGACACTGAAGCTTTCTTT.

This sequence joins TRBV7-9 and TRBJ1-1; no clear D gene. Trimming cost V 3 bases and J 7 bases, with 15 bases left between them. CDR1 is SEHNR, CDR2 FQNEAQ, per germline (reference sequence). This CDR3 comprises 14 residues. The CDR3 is CASSFIGRSGEAFF. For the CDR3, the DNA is TGTGCCAGCAGCTTTATTGGCAGGTCAGGTGAAGCTTTCTTT.

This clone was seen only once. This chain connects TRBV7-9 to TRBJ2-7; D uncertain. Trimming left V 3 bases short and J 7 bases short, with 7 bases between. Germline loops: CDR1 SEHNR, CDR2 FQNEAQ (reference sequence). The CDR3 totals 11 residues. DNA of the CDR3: TGTGCCAGCAGCTTCCAGGTGGAGCAGTACTTC. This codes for CASSFQVEQYF.

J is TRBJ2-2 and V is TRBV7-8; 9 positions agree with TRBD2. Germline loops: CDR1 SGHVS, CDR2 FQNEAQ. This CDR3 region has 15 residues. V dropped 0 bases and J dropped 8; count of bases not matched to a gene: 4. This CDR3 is CASSLATSGLGELFF. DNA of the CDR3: TGTGCCAGCAGCTTAGCGACTAGCGGCCTTGGGGAGCTGTTTTTT.

Here the CDR3 reads CASSPGPGQGLAGGTDNEQFF. The CDR3 bases are TGTGCCAGCTCCCCGGGGCCAGGGCAGGGACTAGCGGGAGGCACCGACAATGAGCAGTTCTTC. The chain joins TRBV18 to TRBJ2-1; TRBD2 aligns across 15 bases. The CDR3 spans 21 residues. V lost 6 bases, J lost 5 bases, and 20 bases stayed unmatched. Germline lookup yields CDR1 KGHSH and CDR2 LQKENI. Filled out from reference TRBV18 and TRBJ2-1, the complete variable domain reads NAGVMQNPRHLVRRRGQEARLRCSPMKGHSHVYWYRQLPEEGLKFMVYLQKENIIDESGMPKERFSAEFPKEGPSILRIQQVVRGDSAAYFCASSPGPGQGLAGGTDNEQFFGPGTRLTVL.

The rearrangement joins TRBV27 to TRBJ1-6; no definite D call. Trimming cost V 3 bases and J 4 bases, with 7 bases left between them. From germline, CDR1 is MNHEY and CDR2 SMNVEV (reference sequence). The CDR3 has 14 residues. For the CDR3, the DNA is TGTGCCAGCAGTTTCGGACTTTATAATTCACCCCTCCACTTT. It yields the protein CASSFGLYNSPLHF.

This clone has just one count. DNA for the CDR3: TGTGCCTGGAGTCTCCCGCTAGCCACGAGCACCGGGGAGCTGTTTTTT. Protein product: CAWSLPLATSTGELFF. V is TRBV30 and J is TRBJ2-2, with D possibly matching TRBD2 (5 bases). Germline assignment: CDR1 GTSNPN and CDR2 SVGIG (reference sequence). V was shortened by 2 bases and J by 4 bases, with 17 bases between the two germline ends. CDR3 length equals 16 residues.

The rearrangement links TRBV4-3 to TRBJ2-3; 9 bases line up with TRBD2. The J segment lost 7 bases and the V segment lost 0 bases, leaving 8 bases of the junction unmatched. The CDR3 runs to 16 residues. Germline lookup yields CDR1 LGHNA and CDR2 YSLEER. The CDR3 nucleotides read TGCGCCAGCAGCCAAGAACGGGCGGGGGGGCGATATACGCAGTATTTT. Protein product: CASSQERAGGRYTQYF.

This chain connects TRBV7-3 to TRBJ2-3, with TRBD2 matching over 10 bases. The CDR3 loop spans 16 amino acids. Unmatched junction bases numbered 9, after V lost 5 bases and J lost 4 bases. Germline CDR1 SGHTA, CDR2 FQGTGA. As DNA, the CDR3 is TGTGCCAGCAGCCCCCAACCGGGACTAGCGCCAGATACGCAGTATTTT. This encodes CASSPQPGLAPDTQYF. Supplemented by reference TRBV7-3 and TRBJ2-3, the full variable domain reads GAGVSQTPSNKVTEKGKYVELRCDPISGHTALYWYRQSLGQGPEFLIYFQGTGAADDSGLPNDRFFAVRPEGSVSTLKIQRTERGDSAVYLCASSPQPGLAPDTQYFGPGTRLTVL.

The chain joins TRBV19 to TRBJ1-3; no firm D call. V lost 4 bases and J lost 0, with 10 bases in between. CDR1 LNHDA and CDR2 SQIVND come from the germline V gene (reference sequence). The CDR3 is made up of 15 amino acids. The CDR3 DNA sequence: TGTGCCAGTAGTAAGACATCGAGCTCTGGAAACACCATATATTTT. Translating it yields CASSKTSSSGNTIYF.

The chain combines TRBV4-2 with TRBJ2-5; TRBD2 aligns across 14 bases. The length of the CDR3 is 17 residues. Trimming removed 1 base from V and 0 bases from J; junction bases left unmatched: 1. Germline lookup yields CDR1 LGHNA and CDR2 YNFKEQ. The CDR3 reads CASSQATSGRDQETQYF. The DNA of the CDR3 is TGTGCCAGCAGCCAAGCGACTAGCGGGAGGGACCAAGAGACCCAGTACTTC.

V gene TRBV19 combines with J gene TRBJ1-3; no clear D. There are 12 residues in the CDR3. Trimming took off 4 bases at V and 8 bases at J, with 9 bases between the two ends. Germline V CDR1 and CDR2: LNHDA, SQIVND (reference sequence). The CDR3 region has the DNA TGTGCCAGTAGTACCTACCCTGACACCATATATTTT. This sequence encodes CASSTYPDTIYF.

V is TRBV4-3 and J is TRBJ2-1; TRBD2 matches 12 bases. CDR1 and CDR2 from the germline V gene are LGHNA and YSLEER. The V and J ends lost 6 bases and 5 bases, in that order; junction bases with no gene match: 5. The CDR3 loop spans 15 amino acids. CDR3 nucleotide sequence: TGCGCCAGCAGAGGGGGACTAGCGGGCAACAATGAGCAGTTCTTC. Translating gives CASRGGLAGNNEQFF.

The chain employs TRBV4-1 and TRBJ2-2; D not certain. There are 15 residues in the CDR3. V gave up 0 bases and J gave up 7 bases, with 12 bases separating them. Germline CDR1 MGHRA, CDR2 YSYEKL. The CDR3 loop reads CASSQEGVLGGELFF. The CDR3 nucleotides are TGCGCCAGCAGCCAAGAGGGCGTTCTGGGCGGGGAGCTGTTTTTT.

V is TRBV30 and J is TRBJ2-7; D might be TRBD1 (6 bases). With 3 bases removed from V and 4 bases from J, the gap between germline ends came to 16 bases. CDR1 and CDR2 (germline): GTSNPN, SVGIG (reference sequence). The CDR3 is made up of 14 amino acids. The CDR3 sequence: CAWRGNRADYEQYF. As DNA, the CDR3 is TGTGCCTGGAGAGGAAACAGGGCGGATTACGAGCAGTACTTC.